This T cell receptor beta chain was sequenced in a study of T cells in Graves' hyperthyroidism and ophthalmopathy. Under 3 months was the duration of disease in ophthalmopathy patients, who also had a Clinical Activity Score of at least 3 and a NOSPECS grade of at least 4. Lactation, pregnancy, other autoimmune disease or uncontrolled infection led to exclusion of patients. Diagnoses were made from clinical symptoms, serum measures (thyroxine and TRAb), thyroid ultrasound and orbital computed tomography. V was pared by 5 bases and J by 6 bases, with 11 bases between. The CDR3 has 13 residues. The germline CDR1 and CDR2 sequences are SGHNT and YENEEA. From RNA transcripts, TCR beta CDR3 regions were amplified. The study used the HTBI primer set for a first-round RT-PCR of the TCR CDR3. TCRdb re-called the multiplex PCR reads through MiXCR, storing one row per CDR3 protein. The table lists about 380,000 distinct CDR3 sequences, roughly 20% of them singletons.

Study-wide results and limits: Most clonotypes expanded in thyroid above 0.001 were likewise present in blood.

Concerning this clonotype: Its antigen is not identified.

This TCR derives from a man between 18 and 29 years old with Graves' ophthalmopathy. This chain uses TRBV11-3 with TRBJ1-5; no definite D call. The sample was blood. CDR3 in DNA: TGTGCCAGCAGCCTAGTCACGGGTCAGCCCCAGCATTTT. Translated: CASSLVTGQPQHF.